Shown below are 14 T cell receptor beta chains from a single sample sequenced in a study of human T cells and chemical hapten exposure. As to time point: patch test 1, 2 weeks after DPC sensitization. The treatment denotes: therapeutic diphenylcyclopropenone sensitization with weekly scalp DPC. TCRdb re-derived calls from the RACE reads in MiXCR, one entry per CDR3 protein. The sample lists under 200,000 distinct CDR3 sequences, approximately 15% seen once, with 1.5% to 2% in the top ten. Here the sequenced sample was whole blood, taken in connection with sensitization to the hapten diphenylcyclopropenone (DPC). The receptors were gathered from a woman aged 25 to 39 with alopecia areata. Some clones in this sample may be carry-over from other donors' samples.

This clonotype was counted between two and nine times. V is TRBV3-1 and J is TRBJ2-4; 8 positions match TRBD2. This CDR3 is 15 amino acids long. V trimming: 3 bases; J trimming: 7 bases; junction bases outside the gene matches: 8. Germline CDR1 and CDR2: LGHDT and YNNKEL (reference sequence). The CDR3 DNA reads as TGTGCCAGCAGCCATTCAAGCGGGGGAAGGAACATTCAGTACTTC. This translates into CASSHSSGGRNIQYF.

This chain links TRBV5-1 with TRBJ2-3; weak D call: TRBD1 (6 bases). Germline V gene data show CDR1 as SGHRS and CDR2 as YFSETQ. V dropped 2 bases and J dropped 6 bases, with 19 bases sitting between them. The CDR3 is 16 residues long. CDR3 DNA: TGCGCCAGCAGCTTACCCCAACAGGGAAGATCTGATACGCAGTATTTT. Protein: CASSLPQQGRSDTQYF.

As regards this clonotype: A much larger clone differs by one base, so this may be a read error. The rearrangement joins TRBV7-9 to TRBJ2-5; D might be TRBD2 (5 bases). Trimming removed 1 base at V and 3 bases at J, with 6 bases between. Germline lookup yields CDR1 SEHNR and CDR2 FQNEAQ (reference sequence). This CDR3 is built from 13 residues. The CDR3 DNA reads as TGTGCCAGCAGCTTAGGGGGAGAAGAGACCCAGTACTTC. Protein product: CASSLGGEETQYF.

This clonotype was detected a few times. The rearrangement uses TRBV6-4 and TRBJ2-1; D gene ambiguous. This CDR3 has 15 residues. CDR1 is MRHNA, CDR2 SNTAGT, per germline. V was trimmed by 5 bases and J by 3 bases, leaving 14 bases between them. The CDR3, as DNA: TGTGCCAGCAGTACCCGGCGGACGGTCTACAATGAGCAGTTCTTC. Translation: CASSTRRTVYNEQFF.

In this sample, this clonotype turned up many times. The chain joins TRBV7-3 to TRBJ2-5; D gene uncertain. Germline-derived CDR1 and CDR2 are SGHTA and FQGTGA. Trimming left V 2 bases short and J 2 bases short, with 6 bases between. This CDR3 is built from 13 residues. The chain's CDR3 is CASSLGQQETQYF. The CDR3 region has the DNA TGTGCCAGCAGCTTAGGCCAGCAAGAGACCCAGTACTTC.

The chain employs TRBV11-2 and TRBJ2-5, with D tentatively TRBD1 or TRBD2 (5 bases each). Per the germline V gene, CDR1 is SGHAT and CDR2 is FQNNGV. V lost 7 bases and J lost 3, with 12 bases in between. The CDR3 consists of 13 residues. CDR3 region: CASTPREKETQYF. DNA for the CDR3: TGTGCCAGCACCCCCAGGGAGAAAGAGACCCAGTACTTC.

There are a few counts of this clonotype. The rearrangement joins TRBV4-3 to TRBJ1-4; D is uncertain. Trimming stripped 2 bases from V and 4 bases from J, with 5 bases between. This CDR3 has 13 amino acids. CDR1 is LGHNA and CDR2 is YSLEER in the germline V gene. The chain's CDR3 is CASSQRFNEKLFF. DNA of the CDR3: TGCGCCAGCAGCCAACGATTTAATGAAAAACTGTTTTTT.

The chain combines TRBV5-4 with TRBJ2-3, with 12 bases that match TRBD2. CDR1 and CDR2 (germline): SGHNT, YYREEE (reference sequence). V trimming: 1 base; J trimming: 5 bases; junction bases outside the gene matches: 8. CDR3 length: 17 residues. CDR3 bases: TGTGCCAGCAGCTTGCCCGGGACTAGCGGGCGTGAAGATACGCAGTATTTT. This sequence encodes CASSLPGTSGREDTQYF.

The rearrangement links TRBV18 to TRBJ2-7, with D perhaps TRBD1 or TRBD2 (5 bases each). The CDR3 covers 13 residues. Germline lookup yields CDR1 KGHSH and CDR2 LQKENI. Trimming pared 4 bases from V and 5 bases from J, leaving 12 bases between. The CDR3 reads CASSRDSSDEQYF. DNA for the CDR3: TGTGCCAGCTCACGTGACAGTAGCGACGAGCAGTACTTC.

This clonotype was recorded at least ten times. The rearrangement links TRBV7-9 to TRBJ1-4; D call uncertain. Trimming removed 4 bases at V and 4 bases at J, with 13 bases between. Germline V gene sequence: CDR1 SEHNR, CDR2 FQNEAQ (reference sequence). This CDR3 is 15 amino acids long. The CDR3 reads CASSSGWQFNEKLFF. The CDR3 region has the DNA TGTGCCAGCAGCTCCGGGTGGCAGTTTAATGAAAAACTGTTTTTT.

At least ten counts were recorded for this clonotype. This chain connects TRBV10-2 to TRBJ2-5; D may correspond to TRBD1 or TRBD2 (5 bases each). Germline V lookup: CDR1 WSHSY, CDR2 SAAADI. V was shortened by 6 bases and J by 3 bases, with 11 bases between the two germline ends. CDR3 length: 13 residues. The CDR3 DNA reads as TGCGCCAGCAGGGGACCCCCTGAAGAGACCCAGTACTTC. Protein sequence: CASRGPPEETQYF.

The sample holds many counts of this clonotype. This chain uses TRBV29-1 with TRBJ1-1, with 12 bases lining up with TRBD1. Per germline, CDR1 SQVTM and CDR2 ANQGSEA. Trimming took 3 bases from V and 7 from J; bases not matched to a gene: 3. The CDR3 sequence is 13 residues long. The CDR3 sequence: CSVEGQGAFEAFF. DNA for the CDR3: TGCAGCGTTGAGGGACAGGGGGCGTTTGAAGCTTTCTTT. The entire variable domain, with the rest obtained from reference TRBV29-1 and TRBJ1-1, is as follows: SAVISQKPSRDICQRGTSLTIQCQVDSQVTMMFWYRQQPGQSLTLIATANQGSEATYESGFVIDKFPISRPNLTFSTLTVSNMSPEDSSIYLCSVEGQGAFEAFFGQGTRLTVV.

The gene calls are TRBV10-3 and TRBJ2-2; 7 bases line up with TRBD1. CDR1 and CDR2 from the germline V gene are ENHRY and SYGVKD. The CDR3 is made up of 13 amino acids. Trimming cost V 10 bases and J 3 bases; bases outside gene matches: 5. The CDR3 DNA sequence: TGTGCCACCGGGACAGCTTACACCGGGGAGCTGTTTTTT. This translates into CATGTAYTGELFF.

This clonotype was seen ten or more times. This chain uses TRBV6-2 or TRBV6-3 with TRBJ1-1, with D unresolved. Trimming cost V 0 bases and J 0 bases, with 14 bases left between them. CDR1 and CDR2 (germline): MNHEY, SVGEGT. The CDR3 spans 17 residues. The CDR3 nucleotides read TGTGCCAGCAGTTACTCGAGTACGGAGCGAGTGAACACTGAAGCTTTCTTT. It encodes CASSYSSTERVNTEAFF.